A single sample gave rise to the 29 T cell receptor beta chains below, sequenced in a study of T cell responses to AZD1222 COVID-19 vaccine. Data came from immunoSEQ multiplex PCR; TCRdb stores just in-frame clones and leaves some out. The sample gives approximately 60,000 clones, around 85% of which show up once; approximately 19% is in the top ten. Sequences were derived from peripheral blood, sampled on day 0 of MenACWY control vaccination. The receptors originated from an adult in good health.

The CDR3 DNA sequence: TGCGCCAGCCTGGACAGGGTCCGGTACCAAGAGACCCAGTACTTC. The encoded protein is CASLDRVRYQETQYF. The chain has TRBV10-1 and TRBJ2-5, with 8 bases fitting TRBD1. V was clipped by 8 bases and J by 0 bases; unmatched bases: 8. The CDR3 loop spans 15 amino acids. Germline CDR1 is WNHNN and CDR2 is SYGVQD (reference sequence).

CDR3 protein: CASSFGLLGEANTEAFF. The CDR3 DNA reads as TGCGCCAGCAGCTTTGGCCTCTTGGGGGAGGCGAACACTGAAGCTTTCTTT. This rearrangement joins TRBV5-1 to TRBJ1-1; D is possibly TRBD1 (5 bases). CDR3 length: 17 residues. Per the germline V gene, CDR1 is SGHRS and CDR2 is YFSETQ. Trimming removed 2 bases at V and 1 base at J, with 18 bases between.

The chain recombines TRBV4-2 with TRBJ2-7; D might be TRBD1 (6 bases). Looked up from germline, CDR1 is LGHNA and CDR2 is YNFKEQ. The CDR3 is made up of 15 amino acids. The V end was cut by 0 bases, the J end by 0 bases, with 9 bases between. CDR3 sequence reads: CASSQDQGTSYEQYF. The DNA of the CDR3 is TGTGCCAGCAGCCAAGATCAGGGGACCTCCTACGAGCAGTACTTC.

A remark on this clone: Other DNA sequences of this sample code for an identical CDR3. The chain recombines TRBV7-9 with TRBJ2-1; 10 nucleotides agree with TRBD2. In germline, CDR1 is SEHNR, CDR2 FQNEAQ (reference sequence). Trimming removed 5 bases from V and 2 bases from J; junction bases left unmatched: 3. This CDR3 is built from 15 residues. CDR3 protein: CASSPGTSAYNEQFF. CDR3 DNA sequence: TGTGCCAGCAGCCCCGGGACTAGCGCCTACAATGAGCAGTTCTTC.

The V call is TRBV7-2, the J call TRBJ2-7, with a weak D call TRBD1 (5 bases). Between the trimmed V and J ends, which lost 2 bases and 7 bases, there was a span of 6 bases. Per the germline V gene, CDR1 is SGHTA and CDR2 is FQGNSA. This CDR3 is built from 11 residues. In DNA form, the CDR3 reads TGTGCCAGCAGCTTACGACAGGAGCAGTACTTC. It specifies CASSLRQEQYF.

The V and J genes are TRBV27 and TRBJ2-7, with a possible D match to TRBD1 (6 bases). Trimming removed 6 bases from V and 4 bases from J, with 10 bases in between. The CDR3 consists of 12 residues. Looked up from germline, CDR1 is MNHEY and CDR2 is SMNVEV (reference sequence). CDR3 sequence reads: CASRTTGYEQYF. DNA for the CDR3: TGTGCCAGCAGGACTACAGGGTACGAGCAGTACTTC.

The J gene is TRBJ2-1, the V gene TRBV7-9, with 9 bases identical to TRBD2. CDR1 is SEHNR, CDR2 FQNEAQ, per germline (reference sequence). The CDR3 extends over 19 amino acids. After removal of 2 bases from V and 4 bases from J, the junction contained 15 bases not matched to a gene. In DNA, the CDR3 is TGTGCCAGCAGCTTACCGATCCTCCAAGGACTAGCGTATTACAATGAGCAGTTCTTC. Its protein is CASSLPILQGLAYYNEQFF.

This chain's CDR3 is CASSPAQGVIPDTQYF. The CDR3 DNA reads as TGTGCCAGCAGCCCCGCTCAGGGGGTAATTCCAGATACGCAGTATTTT. The chain uses TRBV27 and TRBJ2-3; TRBD1 aligns across 7 bases. From germline, CDR1 is MNHEY and CDR2 SMNVEV (reference sequence). V lost 6 bases to trimming and J lost 4 bases; unmatched junction nucleotides: 13. This CDR3 comprises 16 residues.

The gene calls are TRBV13 and TRBJ1-6; D might be TRBD1 (6 bases). V gave up 6 bases and J gave up 5 bases, with 17 bases separating them. Looked up from germline, CDR1 is PRHDT and CDR2 is FYEKMQ (reference sequence). The CDR3 runs to 16 residues. This chain's CDR3 is CASRRSDRIHNSPLHF. The CDR3 region has the DNA TGTGCCAGCAGGCGTTCCGACAGGATCCATAATTCACCCCTCCACTTT.

The chain links TRBV6-5 to TRBJ2-3; TRBD2 agrees at 8 bases. V was clipped by 0 bases and J by 4 bases; unmatched bases: 6. CDR1 MNHEY and CDR2 SVGAGI come from the germline V gene. The CDR3 consists of 16 residues. In DNA form, the CDR3 reads TGTGCCAGCAGTTACTCGTATAGCGGGATCCCAGATACGCAGTATTTT. Translated: CASSYSYSGIPDTQYF.

This chain uses TRBV7-8 with TRBJ2-7; 7 nucleotides match TRBD1. This CDR3 contains 16 residues. Looked up from germline, CDR1 is SGHVS and CDR2 is FQNEAQ. V was pared by 4 bases and J by 0 bases, with 9 bases of the junction left unmatched. CDR3 nucleotide sequence: TGTGCCAGCAGCTACCCCGACAGGGTTAGCTCCTACGAGCAGTACTTC. Translation: CASSYPDRVSSYEQYF.

V is TRBV6-2 or TRBV6-3 and J is TRBJ2-1; D possibly corresponds to TRBD2 (5 bases). V lost 7 bases, J lost 5 bases, and 18 bases lay in between. This CDR3 spans 15 amino acids. Germline loops: CDR1 MNHEY, CDR2 SVGEGT. DNA for the CDR3: TGTGCCAGCACCCCGAGGAGGATCGAGGACAATGAGCAGTTCTTC. Amino acid sequence: CASTPRRIEDNEQFF.

This clone has only one observation. This sequence joins TRBV27 and TRBJ2-2; 9 bases are shared with TRBD2. This CDR3 is built from 15 residues. Per germline, CDR1 MNHEY and CDR2 SMNVEV (reference sequence). Germline trimming cut 3 bases from V and 7 bases from J; bases unmatched to any gene: 6. The DNA of the CDR3 is TGTGCCAGCAGTTTCGCTAGCGGGATGATCGGGGAGCTGTTTTTT. Amino acids: CASSFASGMIGELFF.

This clone was detected once. The chain joins TRBV28 to TRBJ1-2; no definite D call. The CDR3 runs 13 residues. The germline V gene has CDR1 MDHEN and CDR2 SYDVKM. V shed 0 bases and J shed 8 bases, with 10 bases lying between them. Here the CDR3 reads CASSLWASRGYTF. CDR3 sequence (DNA): TGTGCCAGCAGTTTATGGGCATCAAGGGGCTACACCTTC.

V gene TRBV4-3 combines with J gene TRBJ1-2, with 7 positions matching TRBD1. The germline V gene encodes CDR1 LGHNA and CDR2 YSLEER. Germline trimming cut 0 bases from V and 4 bases from J; bases unmatched to any gene: 11. This CDR3 comprises 17 residues. CDR3 DNA sequence: TGCGCCAGCAGCCAAGATCGGGGACAGATAATAGGCTATGGCTACACCTTC. Encoded protein: CASSQDRGQIIGYGYTF.

The chain combines TRBV3-1 (or the pseudogene TRBV3-2) with TRBJ2-1; D unresolved. There are 12 residues in the CDR3. CDR1 is LGHDT, CDR2 YNNKEL, per germline (reference sequence). V lost 4 bases and J lost 8, with 9 bases in between. The DNA for the CDR3 is TGTGCCAGCAGCCTTCGACTCGATGAGCAGTTCTTC. Encoded protein: CASSLRLDEQFF.

This clone was recorded a few times. The chain uses TRBV4-3 and TRBJ1-5; TRBD1 aligns across 9 bases. CDR3 length: 15 residues. Trimming removed 4 bases from V and 6 bases from J; junction bases left unmatched: 7. Germline CDR1 and CDR2: LGHNA and YSLEER. DNA of the CDR3: TGCGCCAGCAGCCGGACCCGGGACAGGGCTCAGCCCCAGCATTTT. It codes for CASSRTRDRAQPQHF.

The chain is built from TRBV28 and TRBJ1-3; 7 bases map to TRBD1. The V and J ends lost 2 bases and 2 bases, in that order; junction bases with no gene match: 6. CDR3 length equals 16 residues. Looked up from germline, CDR1 is MDHEN and CDR2 is SYDVKM. CDR3 in DNA: TGTGCCAGCAGTTTAGAGGGGGCAACTCCTGGAAACACCATATATTTT. It specifies CASSLEGATPGNTIYF.

This chain uses TRBV7-9 with TRBJ2-3; TRBD2 agrees at 9 bases. This CDR3 has 16 residues. Germline V gene data show CDR1 as SEHNR and CDR2 as FQNEAQ (reference sequence). V shed 1 base and J 2 bases; nucleotides not matched to a gene: 4. This CDR3 is CASSLGSGRNTDTQYF. The CDR3 region has the DNA TGTGCCAGCAGCTTAGGTAGCGGGAGAAACACAGATACGCAGTATTTT.

The chain employs TRBV2 and TRBJ2-5; the match to TRBD1 covers 8 bases. Germline CDR1 reads SNHLY; CDR2 reads FYNNEI. CDR3 size: 15 residues. After removal of 6 bases from V and 4 bases from J, the junction contained 10 bases not matched to a gene. As DNA, the CDR3 is TGTGCCAGCAGCGTACGACAGGGGTTTGCAGAGACCCAGTACTTC. Translated, it gives CASSVRQGFAETQYF.

As DNA, the CDR3 is TGCAGCGTTGATCAGGGAGGGGAGACCCAGTACTTC. This sequence encodes CSVDQGGETQYF. J is TRBJ2-5 and V is TRBV29-1; 7 positions match TRBD2. Trimming removed 3 bases from V and 5 bases from J; junction bases left unmatched: 3. Germline CDR1 is SQVTM and CDR2 is ANQGSEA. The CDR3 runs 12 residues.

V gene TRBV7-2 combines with J gene TRBJ2-1, with a tentative D call TRBD2 (6 bases). V shed 5 bases and J shed 4 bases, with 15 bases lying between them. Germline loops: CDR1 SGHTA, CDR2 FQGNSA. This CDR3 comprises 15 residues. CDR3 residues: CASSPSGTGYNEQFF. The CDR3 DNA reads as TGTGCCAGCAGCCCTTCCGGGACTGGGTACAATGAGCAGTTCTTC.

The chain has TRBV6-5 and TRBJ1-6, with no clear D. Looked up from germline, CDR1 is MNHEY and CDR2 is SVGAGI. The CDR3 runs 13 residues. V was cut by 8 bases and J by 0 bases, with 5 bases left in between. The chain's CDR3 is CASATSYNSPLHF. In DNA, the CDR3 is TGTGCCAGCGCGACCTCCTATAATTCACCCCTCCACTTT.

The V gene is TRBV7-9, the J gene TRBJ1-2; 8 nucleotides agree with TRBD1. With 7 bases clipped from V and 8 bases from J, the junction kept 6 bases outside the gene matches. The germline CDR1 and CDR2 sequences are SEHNR and FQNEAQ (reference sequence). This CDR3 is built from 12 residues. For the CDR3, the DNA is TGTGCCAGCACAGGGGGCGCGGAGGGCTACACCTTC. This gives the protein CASTGGAEGYTF.

The chain joins TRBV5-1 to TRBJ2-3; TRBD1 matches 8 bases. Germline CDR1 and CDR2: SGHRS and YFSETQ. The J segment lost 1 base and the V segment lost 0 bases, leaving 1 base of the junction unmatched. This CDR3 contains 15 residues. The CDR3 spells CASSLEQGGTDTQYF. DNA for the CDR3: TGCGCCAGCAGCTTGGAACAGGGGGGCACAGATACGCAGTATTTT.

Here the CDR3 DNA reads TGCGCCAGCAGCCACGGGACTAGCGGGATGGGTGAGCAGTTCTTC. It translates to CASSHGTSGMGEQFF. The rearrangement uses TRBV5-1 and TRBJ2-1; 13 bases are a match to TRBD2. In germline, CDR1 is SGHRS, CDR2 YFSETQ. The V gene end was trimmed by 4 bases and the J gene end by 9 bases; junction bases not matched to a gene: 7. The CDR3 sequence is 15 residues long.

The chain combines TRBV28 with TRBJ2-3; the D gene could be TRBD1 or TRBD2 (5 bases each). Looked up from germline, CDR1 is MDHEN and CDR2 is SYDVKM. The V end was cut by 4 bases, the J end by 5 bases, with 19 bases between. This CDR3 region has 16 residues. CDR3 region: CASSSPGTDERDTQYF. The CDR3 coding sequence is TGTGCCAGCAGTTCCCCTGGGACCGATGAGAGAGATACGCAGTATTTT.

This chain joins TRBV7-2 and TRBJ2-3; 11 bases map to TRBD2. The CDR3 is made up of 15 amino acids. V shed 5 bases and J 1 base; nucleotides not matched to a gene: 2. CDR1 SGHTA and CDR2 FQGNSA come from the germline V gene. The CDR3 protein is CASSQLAGGTDTQYF. The CDR3 DNA is TGTGCCAGCAGCCAACTAGCGGGAGGCACAGATACGCAGTATTTT.

The chain uses TRBV5-1 and TRBJ1-6, with TRBD1 matching 9 bases. CDR1 is SGHRS and CDR2 is YFSETQ in the germline V gene. The V segment lost 4 bases and the J segment 14 bases; nucleotides outside the gene matches: 10. This CDR3 contains 14 residues. CDR3 DNA sequence: TGCGCCAGCAGCGTCGGGACAGGGAGTGAGACCCTCCACTTT. It translates to CASSVGTGSETLHF.